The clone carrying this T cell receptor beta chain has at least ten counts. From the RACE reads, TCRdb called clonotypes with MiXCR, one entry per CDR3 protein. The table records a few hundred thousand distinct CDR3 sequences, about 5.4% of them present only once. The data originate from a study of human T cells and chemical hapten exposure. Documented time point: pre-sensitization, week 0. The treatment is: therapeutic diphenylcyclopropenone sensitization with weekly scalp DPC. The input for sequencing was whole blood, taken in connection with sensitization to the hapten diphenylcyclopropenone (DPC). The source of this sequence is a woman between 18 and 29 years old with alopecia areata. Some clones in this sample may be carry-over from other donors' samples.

DNA of the CDR3: TGTGCCAGCAGTCCGCTCAGGAACACAGATACGCAGTATTTT. This codes for CASSPLRNTDTQYF. The V call is TRBV12-3 or TRBV12-4, the J call TRBJ2-3; no clear D. The ends were cut back, 5 bases at V and 2 bases at J, with 11 bases in the middle. CDR3 length: 14 amino acids.